One sample yielded the 17 T cell receptor beta chains listed below, sequenced in a study of blood T cell repertoires in COVID-19. Assay used: immunoSEQ multiplex PCR; TCRdb lists only in-frame clones, some missing. Altogether some 170,000 clones are present, roughly 90% being singletons, with the ten largest covering 18%. Specimen: peripheral blood. These receptor sequences come from a man between 60 and 75 years old with active or convalescent COVID-19.

The chain is built from TRBV10-3 and TRBJ1-3; D may be TRBD1 (6 bases). V dropped 6 bases and J dropped 0 bases, with 15 bases sitting between them. Germline V CDR1 and CDR2: ENHRY, SYGVKD. CDR3 length: 16 residues. In DNA form, the CDR3 reads TGTGCCATCAGCCCAAGACTGACAGGCTCTGGAAACACCATATATTTT. Its protein is CAISPRLTGSGNTIYF.

V and J are TRBV11-3 and TRBJ2-4; maybe TRBD2 (6 bases). The CDR3 is made up of 13 amino acids. Germline lookup yields CDR1 SGHNT and CDR2 YENEEA. Trimming took off 4 bases at V and 7 bases at J, with 11 bases between the two ends. CDR3 nucleotides: TGTGCCAGCAGCTGGACGGGGGTGAACATTCAGTACTTC. Its protein product is CASSWTGVNIQYF.

The chain recombines TRBV18 with TRBJ1-1; 7 bases fit TRBD1. The length of the CDR3 is 13 residues. V trimming: 3 bases; J trimming: 7 bases; junction bases outside the gene matches: 5. The V gene's germline CDR1 is KGHSH and CDR2 LQKENI. The CDR3 protein is CASSPSGQLEAFF. CDR3 sequence (DNA): TGTGCCAGCTCACCCTCGGGACAGCTTGAAGCTTTCTTT.

The chain joins TRBV5-4 to TRBJ1-2; D is unclear. The CDR3 extends over 13 amino acids. V was trimmed by 1 base and J by 4 bases, leaving 8 bases between them. Germline V CDR1 and CDR2: SGHNT, YYREEE (reference sequence). As DNA, the CDR3 is TGTGCCAGCAGCTTGTATGGCACCTATGGCTACACCTTC. This codes for CASSLYGTYGYTF.

The chain links TRBV20-1 to TRBJ1-3, with 9 nucleotides matching TRBD1. CDR1 is DFQATT, CDR2 SNEGSKA, per germline (reference sequence). CDR3 size: 16 residues. V was pared by 3 bases and J by 1 base, with 7 bases of the junction left unmatched. CDR3 sequence: CSASWDRVGSGNTIYF. Here the CDR3 DNA reads TGCAGTGCTAGTTGGGACAGGGTAGGATCTGGAAACACCATATATTTT.

The CDR3 region has the DNA TGTGCCAGCTCACGAGCCTTCGGGGGGAGCACAGATACGCAGTATTTT. The encoded protein is CASSRAFGGSTDTQYF. This chain joins TRBV18 and TRBJ2-3, with 7 bases matching TRBD2. CDR1 KGHSH and CDR2 LQKENI come from the germline V gene. V dropped 4 bases and J dropped 0; count of bases not matched to a gene: 7. CDR3 length: 16 residues.

The chain has TRBV4-1 and TRBJ2-1, with a weak D call TRBD2 (6 bases). The CDR3 is 15 amino acids. In germline, CDR1 is MGHRA, CDR2 YSYEKL. The germline V and J ends were trimmed by 5 bases and 8 bases, with 19 bases remaining between them. The CDR3 coding sequence is TGCGCCAGCAGCATCCCCCCACTAGCTCTCGATGAGCAGTTCTTC. Its translation is CASSIPPLALDEQFF.

A remark on this clone: Other DNA sequences within the sample encode an identical CDR3. The rearrangement joins TRBV5-1 to TRBJ1-2; perhaps TRBD1 as D (6 bases). V shed 0 bases and J shed 8 bases, with 8 bases lying between them. CDR1 SGHRS and CDR2 YFSETQ come from the germline V gene. CDR3 length: 12 residues. CDR3 region: CASSLEQGGYTF. CDR3 coding DNA: TGCGCCAGCAGCTTGGAACAGGGAGGCTACACCTTC.

The chain couples TRBV27 to TRBJ1-6; TRBD1 might be the D (6 bases). Between the trimmed V and J ends, which lost 5 bases and 4 bases, there was a span of 12 bases. This CDR3 has 15 amino acids. The V gene's germline CDR1 is MNHEY and CDR2 SMNVEV (reference sequence). This CDR3 reads CASSRQDPYNSPLHF. CDR3 coding DNA: TGTGCCAGCAGTCGACAGGACCCTTATAATTCACCCCTCCACTTT.

V usage is TRBV6-6 and J usage is TRBJ1-5; D is possibly TRBD1 (5 bases). V shed 6 bases and J shed 4 bases, with 16 bases lying between them. Germline V gene lookup returns CDR1 MNHNY and CDR2 SVGAGI (reference sequence). The CDR3 extends over 15 amino acids. CDR3 nucleotides: TGTGCCAGCAGCCTGGGGGGGGAGAGAAATCAGCCCCAGCATTTT. Its protein product is CASSLGGERNQPQHF.

The rearrangement uses TRBV2 and TRBJ2-3; no clear D gene. Germline values: CDR1 SNHLY, CDR2 FYNNEI. The CDR3 has 13 residues. V lost 7 bases to trimming and J lost 0 bases, with 8 bases between them. CDR3 in DNA: TGTGCCAGCAAAACCACTAGCACAGATACGCAGTATTTT. It encodes CASKTTSTDTQYF.

This clone was observed a handful of times. This chain links TRBV10-3 with TRBJ1-5; TRBD1 agrees at 8 bases. J gave up 6 bases and V 3 bases, and 7 bases lay outside the gene matches. This CDR3 comprises 15 residues. Germline CDR1 is ENHRY and CDR2 is SYGVKD. The CDR3 sequence: CAISEDRGGSQPQHF. The CDR3 DNA follows: TGTGCCATCAGTGAAGACAGGGGAGGGAGTCAGCCCCAGCATTTT.

This rearrangement joins TRBV6-5 to TRBJ1-5; 8 nucleotides line up with TRBD1. Germline CDR1 MNHEY, CDR2 SVGAGI. The CDR3 runs 14 residues. J was trimmed by 2 bases and V by 6 bases; bases with no gene match: 3. The CDR3 is CASRATGGNQPQHF. CDR3 nucleotide sequence: TGTGCCAGCAGGGCGACAGGGGGCAATCAGCCCCAGCATTTT.

The rearrangement links TRBV3-1 (or the pseudogene TRBV3-2) to TRBJ1-2, with TRBD1 matching over 7 bases. Germline V gene sequence: CDR1 LGHDT, CDR2 YNNKEL (reference sequence). Trimming cost V 0 bases and J 1 base; bases outside gene matches: 8. This CDR3 has 17 amino acids. The CDR3 DNA reads as TGTGCCAGCAGCCAAGAAAGGAGGGGGCGCGGTAACTATGGCTACACCTTC. Residues: CASSQERRGRGNYGYTF.

This clone has only one observation. The CDR3 nucleotides read TGCAGTGCTCGTGGGACAGGGGGCGGCTATGGCTACACCTTC. This sequence encodes CSARGTGGGYGYTF. The gene calls are TRBV20-1 and TRBJ1-2, with 12 bases fitting TRBD1. CDR3 length: 14 amino acids. Germline V CDR1 and CDR2: DFQATT, SNEGSKA (reference sequence). V was clipped by 5 bases and J by 4 bases; unmatched bases: 5.

This sequence joins TRBV25-1 and TRBJ2-1; 10 bases fit TRBD2. From germline, CDR1 is MGHDK and CDR2 SYGVNS. Trimming at V came to 3 bases and at J to 7 bases, leaving 12 bases not matched to a gene. The CDR3 contains 17 residues. Here the CDR3 reads CASSDSGRPWGSNEQFF. DNA for the CDR3: TGTGCCAGCAGTGATAGCGGGAGGCCCTGGGGTTCTAATGAGCAGTTCTTC. The variable domain in full, completed from reference TRBV25-1 and TRBJ2-1, reads EADIYQTPRYLVIGTGKKITLECSQTMGHDKMYWYQQDPGMELHLIHYSYGVNSTEKGDLSSESTVSRIRTEHFPLTLESARPSHTSQYLCASSDSGRPWGSNEQFFGPGTRLTVL.

The chain joins TRBV6-5 to TRBJ1-2, with 7 bases fitting TRBD1. CDR3 length: 13 amino acids. Germline V CDR1 and CDR2: MNHEY, SVGAGI. V was clipped by 5 bases and J by 4 bases; unmatched bases: 4. The CDR3 sequence: CASSKQGPYGYTF. CDR3 DNA sequence: TGTGCCAGCAGTAAACAGGGGCCCTATGGCTACACCTTC.